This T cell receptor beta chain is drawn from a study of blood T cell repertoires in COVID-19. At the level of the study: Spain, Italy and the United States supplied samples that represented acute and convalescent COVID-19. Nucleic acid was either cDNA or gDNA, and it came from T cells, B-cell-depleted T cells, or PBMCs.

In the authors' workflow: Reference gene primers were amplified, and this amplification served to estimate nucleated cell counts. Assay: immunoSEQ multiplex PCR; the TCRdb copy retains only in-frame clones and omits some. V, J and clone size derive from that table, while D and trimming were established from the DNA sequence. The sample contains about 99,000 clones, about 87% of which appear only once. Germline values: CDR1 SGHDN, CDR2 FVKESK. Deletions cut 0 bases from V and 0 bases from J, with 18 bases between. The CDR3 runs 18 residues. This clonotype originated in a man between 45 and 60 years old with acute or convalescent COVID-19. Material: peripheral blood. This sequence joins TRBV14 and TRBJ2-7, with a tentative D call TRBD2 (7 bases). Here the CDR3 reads CASSQEGGGFHGSYEQYF. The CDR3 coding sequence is TGTGCCAGCAGCCAAGAAGGGGGGGGGTTTCACGGCTCCTACGAGCAGTACTTC.